This TCR beta chain was profiled in a study of T cell clonotyping in hematopoietic cell transplantation. General study points: CD4 and CD8 repertoire contributions could not be separated without sorting. Recipient TCR diversity dropped after transplant; expanded clonotypes rose from day 30 to 180.

The CDR3 is made up of 16 amino acids. CDR1 and CDR2 from the germline V gene are LGHNA and YNFKEQ. Deletions cut 3 bases from V and 0 bases from J, with 12 bases between. The assay was immunoSEQ multiplex PCR, and TCRdb's table has in-frame clones only and misses some. The sample carries some 13,000 clones, around 90% recorded once. Comment on this clone: Its specificity is not known.

Input material: peripheral blood mononuclear cells. The gene calls are TRBV4-2 and TRBJ2-1; weak D call: TRBD2 (6 bases). The receptor was isolated from a man aged 25-45 years in good health. Some clones in this sample may be carry-over from other donors' samples. The CDR3 loop reads CASSQIYGGSYNEQFF. The CDR3, as DNA: TGTGCCAGCAGCCAGATCTACGGGGGCTCCTACAATGAGCAGTTCTTC.